One sample yielded the 25 T cell receptor beta chains listed below, sequenced in a study of blood T cell repertoires in COVID-19. Repertoires were generated with immunoSEQ multiplex PCR, while TCRdb's copy carries only in-frame clones and drops some. The sample contains a few hundred thousand clones, more than 75% of which appear only once. The sequencing input was peripheral blood. All receptors come from a man between 60 and 70 years old with acute or convalescent COVID-19.

The chain joins TRBV4-1 to TRBJ2-1; D is unresolved. The CDR3 is 16 amino acids. CDR1 is MGHRA and CDR2 is YSYEKL in the germline V gene. V lost 1 base to trimming and J lost 3 bases, with 13 bases between them. This chain's CDR3 is CASSQVSTNDYNEQFF. The CDR3 bases are TGCGCCAGCAGCCAAGTCAGCACTAATGACTACAATGAGCAGTTCTTC.

The chain combines TRBV14 with TRBJ1-4; 8 positions agree with TRBD1. CDR1 SGHDN and CDR2 FVKESK come from the germline V gene. Losses at the gene ends were 4 bases for V and 3 bases for J; bases not matched to a gene: 4. The CDR3 has 15 amino acids. CDR3 residues: CASSRTGLPNEKLFF. For the CDR3, the DNA is TGTGCCAGCAGCCGGACAGGGCTTCCTAATGAAAAACTGTTTTTT.

The gene calls are TRBV11-1 and TRBJ1-5, with D possibly being TRBD1 (5 bases). Per germline, CDR1 SGHAT and CDR2 FQDESV (reference sequence). V dropped 1 base and J dropped 0 bases, with 7 bases sitting between them. This CDR3 is built from 15 residues. The CDR3 sequence: CASSLGRDSNQPQHF. The CDR3 nucleotides are TGTGCCAGCAGCTTAGGCAGGGATAGCAATCAGCCCCAGCATTTT.

This chain uses TRBV19 with TRBJ2-2; TRBD2 matches at 12 bases. Trimming cost V 5 bases and J 6 bases; bases outside gene matches: 13. Per the germline V gene, CDR1 is LNHDA and CDR2 is SQIVND (reference sequence). The CDR3 totals 18 residues. CDR3 amino acids: CASSWSSGGADFAGELFF. As DNA, the CDR3 is TGTGCCAGTAGTTGGTCTAGCGGGGGGGCAGATTTCGCCGGGGAGCTGTTTTTT.

This clone occurred once. The rearrangement uses TRBV5-1 and TRBJ2-5, with TRBD2 identical over 8 bases. Germline assignment: CDR1 SGHRS and CDR2 YFSETQ. This CDR3 has 13 amino acids. The J segment lost 5 bases and the V segment lost 4 bases, leaving 4 bases of the junction unmatched. Here the CDR3 DNA reads TGCGCCAGCAGCCCACGGGGGGGGGAGACCCAGTACTTC. This translates into CASSPRGGETQYF. Based on the CDR3 plus reference TRBV5-1 and TRBJ2-5, the full variable domain is KAGVTQTPRYLIKTRGQQVTLSCSPISGHRSVSWYQQTPGQGLQFLFEYFSETQRNKGNFPGRFSGRQFSNSRSEMNVSTLELGDSALYLCASSPRGGETQYFGPGTRLLVL.

V usage is TRBV29-1 and J usage is TRBJ2-3, with TRBD1 as a possible D gene (5 bases). Trimming left V 5 bases short and J 1 base short, with 10 bases between. CDR3 length: 13 amino acids. CDR1 SQVTM and CDR2 ANQGSEA come from the germline V gene. Written as DNA, the CDR3 is TGCAGCGTTCCTGAGACAGGCACAGATACGCAGTATTTT. Its protein product is CSVPETGTDTQYF.

The CDR3 protein is CASSLDRGDEQYF. CDR3 bases: TGTGCCAGCAGCCTGGACAGGGGCGACGAGCAGTACTTC. The chain recombines TRBV7-9 with TRBJ2-7; TRBD1 matches 9 bases. The CDR3 length is 13 residues. Germline loops: CDR1 SEHNR, CDR2 FQNEAQ (reference sequence). Trimming took 5 bases from V and 5 from J; bases not matched to a gene: 4.

The V call is TRBV24-1, the J call TRBJ2-7; 9 nucleotides agree with TRBD1. The germline CDR1 and CDR2 sequences are KGHDR and SFDVKD. This CDR3 comprises 16 residues. Germline trimming cut 3 bases from V and 0 bases from J; bases unmatched to any gene: 5. CDR3 sequence reads: CATSDPGQGSSYEQYF. CDR3 nucleotide sequence: TGTGCCACCAGTGATCCCGGACAGGGGTCCTCCTACGAGCAGTACTTC.

This chain uses TRBV2 with TRBJ2-5; 13 bases are a match to TRBD2. Trimming removed 8 bases from V and 1 base from J; junction bases left unmatched: 4. The CDR3 contains 15 residues. Germline V CDR1 and CDR2: SNHLY, FYNNEI. CDR3 amino acids: CASGGTSGAQETQYF. In DNA, the CDR3 is TGTGCCAGCGGGGGGACTAGCGGGGCCCAAGAGACCCAGTACTTC.

The chain has TRBV18 and TRBJ1-1; 7 bases line up with TRBD1. With V trimmed by 5 bases and J by 4 bases, 4 bases remained unmatched. Germline V gives CDR1 KGHSH, CDR2 LQKENI. CDR3 size: 13 residues. In nucleotides, the CDR3 is TGTGCCAGCTCAGGACAGGCTTCCACTGAAGCTTTCTTT. It yields the protein CASSGQASTEAFF.

This rearrangement joins TRBV10-2 to TRBJ2-7; a weak D match, TRBD1 (5 bases). V was trimmed by 10 bases and J by 5 bases, leaving 18 bases between them. The CDR3 has 13 amino acids. CDR1 and CDR2 (germline): WSHSY, SAAADI. For the CDR3, the DNA is TGCGCCACCAATCCCCAGGGAACGGACGAGCAGTACTTC. Translation gives CATNPQGTDEQYF.

The V call is TRBV7-9, the J call TRBJ2-3; D is unresolved. V lost 6 bases and J 5 bases, leaving 12 bases between the germline ends. The CDR3 is made up of 13 amino acids. Germline CDR1 and CDR2: SEHNR and FQNEAQ (reference sequence). The CDR3 DNA sequence: TGTGCCAGCAGATCCCCCTATGAAGATACGCAGTATTTT. Amino acid sequence: CASRSPYEDTQYF.

The rearrangement uses TRBV27 and TRBJ1-2; D may be TRBD1 (6 bases). V was pared by 5 bases and J by 5 bases, with 12 bases between. The V gene's germline CDR1 is MNHEY and CDR2 SMNVEV (reference sequence). The CDR3 has 13 residues. The CDR3 DNA reads TGTGCCAGCAGTCCAGGGACATGGTATGGCTACACCTTC. Translating gives CASSPGTWYGYTF.

The CDR3 region is CASSIGQGRRTNEKLFF. Here the CDR3 DNA reads TGTGCCAGTAGTATCGGACAGGGGAGGAGGACTAATGAAAAACTGTTTTTT. The chain uses TRBV19 and TRBJ1-4, with 9 bases lining up with TRBD1. CDR3 length: 17 amino acids. In germline, CDR1 is LNHDA, CDR2 SQIVND (reference sequence). V lost 3 bases and J lost 2; bases outside the gene matches: 7.

This chain joins TRBV27 and TRBJ1-1; tentatively, D is TRBD1 (6 bases). V was clipped by 4 bases and J by 4 bases, with 13 bases between them. CDR3 length: 14 amino acids. Looked up from germline, CDR1 is MNHEY and CDR2 is SMNVEV (reference sequence). The CDR3 loop reads CASSWGQGSTEAFF. The CDR3 nucleotides are TGTGCCAGCAGTTGGGGGCAGGGGAGCACTGAAGCTTTCTTT.

The rearrangement uses TRBV5-1 and TRBJ2-5, with 10 bases lining up with TRBD1. Germline V gene data show CDR1 as SGHRS and CDR2 as YFSETQ. There are 14 residues in the CDR3. V shed 7 bases, J shed 1 base, and the junction held 4 bases outside the gene matches. CDR3 residues: CASRQGAPQETQYF. CDR3 sequence (DNA): TGCGCCAGCCGACAGGGGGCCCCCCAAGAGACCCAGTACTTC.

This chain uses TRBV5-1 with TRBJ2-1, with D possibly TRBD1 on 5 matching bases. CDR1 SGHRS and CDR2 YFSETQ come from the germline V gene. V lost 7 bases and J 4 bases, leaving 21 bases between the germline ends. This CDR3 spans 16 amino acids. The CDR3 spells CASAPGWGPLYNEQFF. The CDR3, as DNA: TGCGCCAGCGCCCCGGGTTGGGGCCCCCTGTACAATGAGCAGTTCTTC.

V usage is TRBV27 and J usage is TRBJ1-1; 8 bases align to TRBD1. The junction had 13 bases not matched to a gene; V was cut back by 5 bases and J by 5 bases. Germline CDR1 reads MNHEY; CDR2 reads SMNVEV (reference sequence). The CDR3 extends over 16 amino acids. CDR3 in DNA: TGTGCCAGCAGTCACAACGACAGGGGAGGGCTTACTGAAGCTTTCTTT. It encodes CASSHNDRGGLTEAFF.

The rearrangement uses TRBV28 and TRBJ1-5; D gene unclear. The CDR3 totals 15 residues. V was shortened by 3 bases and J by 5 bases, with 14 bases between the two germline ends. Germline V CDR1 and CDR2: MDHEN, SYDVKM. CDR3 DNA sequence: TGTGCCAGCAGTTTCCGAGGGAGGACCTATCAGCCCCAGCATTTT. As protein: CASSFRGRTYQPQHF.

The chain joins TRBV27 to TRBJ2-2, with no clear D. This CDR3 region has 13 residues. Germline values: CDR1 MNHEY, CDR2 SMNVEV (reference sequence). Trimming shortened V by 3 bases and J by 3 bases, and 5 bases separated the two germline ends. The CDR3 region is CASSFSDTGELFF. The CDR3, as DNA: TGTGCCAGCAGTTTTTCGGACACCGGGGAGCTGTTTTTT.

V usage is TRBV6-5 and J usage is TRBJ1-6, with D maybe TRBD1 (5 bases). V shed 6 bases and J shed 5 bases, with 14 bases lying between them. CDR1 is MNHEY and CDR2 is SVGAGI in the germline V gene. The CDR3 runs 15 residues. For the CDR3, the DNA is TGTGCCAGCAGGCGGGACCCTCGGGATAATTCACCCCTCCACTTT. It translates to CASRRDPRDNSPLHF.

The table lists this clone with a few counts. The J gene is TRBJ1-2, the V gene TRBV9; TRBD1 might be the D (5 bases). There are 11 residues in the CDR3. V lost 7 bases to trimming and J lost 8 bases, with 12 bases between them. The germline V gene has CDR1 SGDLS and CDR2 YYNGEE. Here the CDR3 reads CASSLEGGYTF. Written as DNA, the CDR3 is TGTGCCAGCTCCCTGGAGGGGGGCTACACCTTC.

A word on this clone: At one boundary the junction diverges from the germline segment, which might be a read error. This chain links TRBV10-2 with TRBJ2-1; TRBD2 matches 7 bases. This CDR3 is 14 amino acids long. Germline V gene data show CDR1 as WSHSY and CDR2 as SAAADI. The CDR3, as DNA: TGCGCCAGCAGGTGGCGGGGGTCCTCCAATGAGCAGTTCTTC. Its protein is CASRWRGSSNEQFF.

The V and J genes are TRBV12-3 or TRBV12-4 and TRBJ2-7; D remains unclear. The CDR3 length is 13 residues. Trimming removed 5 bases at V and 7 bases at J, with 15 bases between. The CDR3: CASSPGTDGEQYF. CDR3 sequence (DNA): TGTGCCAGCAGTCCCGGCACCGACGGGGAGCAGTACTTC.

This chain connects TRBV28 to TRBJ1-3; 9 nucleotides agree with TRBD1. The CDR3 loop spans 14 amino acids. Germline-derived CDR1 and CDR2 are MDHEN and SYDVKM. The V segment lost 7 bases and the J segment 4 bases; nucleotides outside the gene matches: 5. The CDR3 region has the DNA TGTGCCAGCACTGCCGGGACAGGGGGAAACACCATATATTTT. Translating it yields CASTAGTGGNTIYF.